These 8 T cell receptor beta chains share one sample of origin, sequenced in a study of vaccination effects on CD4 cells after COVID-19. TCRdb's table, derived via immunoSEQ multiplex PCR, lists solely in-frame clones and lacks some. The table includes approximately 70,000 clones, about 73% detected once. The antigens of these receptors remain unknown. Following culture for about ten days, CD4+ T cells were isolated. Subjects were given two BNT162b2 or mRNA-1273 vaccine doses. The specimen was CD4+ T cells from PBMCs cultured without peptide, collected after COVID-19 vaccination. These receptors were collected from a human donor who received a COVID-19 vaccine.

V and J are TRBV5-1 and TRBJ2-2; 8 bases agree with TRBD2. The ends lost 1 base at V and 4 bases at J; junction bases unmatched: 9. The CDR3 has 17 residues. Germline loops: CDR1 SGHRS, CDR2 YFSETQ. The CDR3 bases are TGCGCCAGCAGCTTGAATACGGGGGGGCCTGGCACCGGGGAGCTGTTTTTT. The encoded protein is CASSLNTGGPGTGELFF.

V is TRBV6-5 and J is TRBJ1-3; D gene uncertain. Germline assignment: CDR1 MNHEY and CDR2 SVGAGI. This CDR3 spans 13 amino acids. The V and J ends lost 7 bases and 4 bases respectively, with 11 bases between them. For the CDR3, the DNA is TGTGCCAGCACGCGGGGAGAAGGAAACACCATATATTTT. This gives the protein CASTRGEGNTIYF.

The chain joins TRBV27 to TRBJ1-5, with 9 bases fitting TRBD1. Germline-derived CDR1 and CDR2 are MNHEY and SMNVEV (reference sequence). This CDR3 region has 15 residues. The V segment lost 7 bases and the J segment 2 bases; nucleotides outside the gene matches: 6. The CDR3 DNA reads TGTGCCAGCACTACAGGGGGCTTAGGCAATCAGCCCCAGCATTTT. This encodes CASTTGGLGNQPQHF.

The chain employs TRBV7-2 and TRBJ2-2; D ambiguous. Germline-derived CDR1 and CDR2 are SGHTA and FQGNSA. This CDR3 is 14 amino acids long. V shed 5 bases and J shed 2 bases, with 9 bases lying between them. The CDR3 DNA follows: TGTGCCAGCAGCCCTCGACAAAACACCGGGGAGCTGTTTTTT. As protein: CASSPRQNTGELFF.

This chain links TRBV7-8 with TRBJ1-2; D perhaps matches TRBD1 (5 bases). The CDR3 has 17 amino acids. CDR1 is SGHVS and CDR2 is FQNEAQ in the germline V gene. Deletions cut 5 bases from V and 8 bases from J, with 27 bases between. CDR3 loop: CASSHVRLGGNLWGYTF. The CDR3, as DNA: TGTGCCAGCAGCCATGTTAGGTTGGGGGGGAATTTGTGGGGCTACACCTTC.

The chain links TRBV6-2 or TRBV6-3 to TRBJ2-7, with a possible D match to TRBD1 (6 bases). The CDR3 loop spans 14 amino acids. Germline CDR1 MNHEY, CDR2 SVGEGT. Trimming left V 2 bases short and J 3 bases short, with 11 bases between. CDR3 coding DNA: TGTGCCAGCAGTTACGGGGGACACTACTACGAGCAGTACGTC. Its translation is CASSYGGHYYEQYV.

The V and J genes are TRBV7-2 and TRBJ2-5; D is uncertain. CDR1 SGHTA and CDR2 FQGNSA come from the germline V gene. The ends were cut back, 2 bases at V and 6 bases at J, with 4 bases in the middle. The CDR3 runs to 11 residues. DNA of the CDR3: TGTGCCAGCAGCTTATCTCAGACCCAGTACTTC. The encoded protein is CASSLSQTQYF.

This clone was observed a few times. The CDR3 DNA reads as TGTGCCAGCAGCGTAGTCGGAGTAACAGGGGCTACGCAGTATTTT. Residues: CASSVVGVTGATQYF. The chain combines TRBV9 with TRBJ2-3, with 7 bases identical to TRBD1. This CDR3 spans 15 amino acids. Germline assignment: CDR1 SGDLS and CDR2 YYNGEE. After removal of 0 bases from V and 8 bases from J, the junction contained 9 bases not matched to a gene. Filled out from reference TRBV9 and TRBJ2-3, the complete variable domain reads DSGVTQTPKHLITATGQRVTLRCSPRSGDLSVYWYQQSLDQGLQFLIQYYNGEERAKGNILERFSAQQFPDLHSELNLSSLELGDSALYFCASSVVGVTGATQYFGPGTRLTVL.